This T cell receptor beta chain was retrieved from a study of blood T cells in healthy people across ages. Study overall: Template switching recovered approximately one barcoded beta molecule for every two T cells.

Each of the donors had roughly 9.3 milliliters of peripheral blood drawn into EDTA-treated Vacutainer tubes. Extracted total RNA amounted to at least 5 micrograms for each sample. Remarks on this clonotype: Its specificity is not known.

The use of a sample-barcoded 5' primer and a J-beta primer mix characterized a second PCR of 7 to 11 cycles. MiXCR was run by TCRdb on the 5' RACE reads, yielding one entry per CDR3 protein. The sample lists hundreds of thousands of distinct CDR3 sequences, roughly 43% seen once, with approximately 31% in the top ten. CDR1 DFQATT and CDR2 SNEGSKA come from the germline V gene (reference sequence). V lost 8 bases, J lost 5 bases, and 24 bases lay in between. The CDR3 runs to 15 residues. Study-level findings and limits: Versus aged donors, long-lived donors had higher diversity and more naive CD4+ cells.

This TCR came from an elderly man in good health. The chain joins TRBV20-1 to TRBJ1-1; possible D gene TRBD1, 5 bases. Material: blood. The DNA for the CDR3 is TGCAGTTGGTCCCCAGCCCACAGGCCGGAAACTGAAGCTTTCTTT. This gives the protein CSWSPAHRPETEAFF.